This TCR beta chain was found in a study of beta chain features in type 1 diabetes. The single heparinised draw taken from each donor contained around 110 mL of blood on average. Expressed TCRB transcripts were sequenced after all isolated RNA was converted to cDNA. Naive, central memory and regulatory T cell samples came to a mean of around 3.5 million reads. TCRdb's table, derived via immunoSEQ multiplex PCR, lists solely in-frame clones and lacks some. This sample has hundreds of thousands of clones, with about 16% found just once. Worth noting for this clone: The target antigen is unknown.

Study-wide points: High-TCR-expressing cells could be over-represented by cDNA sequencing. Sampled from patients, naive, central memory and Treg TCRB repertoires appeared more similar than those sampled from healthy donors.

Germline values: CDR1 SEHNR, CDR2 FQNEAQ (reference sequence). Trimming pared 5 bases from V and 0 bases from J, leaving 14 bases between. CDR3 length equals 15 residues. The chain carries TRBV7-9 and TRBJ2-7; possibly TRBD1 for D (6 bases). The clonotype comes from a man between 18 and 29 years old in good health. Sequencing used naive CD4+ T cells from blood. CDR3 sequence: CASSLTDRSSYEQYF. The CDR3 DNA reads TGTGCCAGCAGCCTGACCGACAGGAGCTCCTACGAGCAGTACTTC.